The T cell receptor beta chain under discussion was sequenced for a study of blood T cell repertoires in COVID-19 (TCRdb year 2020). Background on the whole study: Samples covering the acute and convalescent phases of COVID-19 were provided by collaborators in the United States, Italy and Spain. The material from the prospective study consisted of cDNA or gDNA derived from T cells, B-cell-depleted T cells, or PBMCs. The dataset comprised deeply sampled blood TCRbeta repertoires from subjects exposed to, actively infected with, or recovered from COVID-19. The repertoires were released in a freely available public database intended as a resource for research on the immune response to SARS-CoV-2. The samples were drawn from two sources: the first 160 participants of the ongoing ImmuneRACE study, and about 1,300 subjects contributed by 6 global collaborators. Sample metadata almost always included a de-identified subject ID, COVID-19 status, age in years and sex. Where available, HLA class I and class II types were taken from metadata supplied by the sample provider and were not determined by assay-based typing. Overall results and qualifications from the work: The amount of clinical and demographic metadata varied by source and participant and was provided uncurated.

The immunoSEQ Assay, a bias-controlled multiplex PCR, was used to amplify TCRbeta CDR3 regions from genomic DNA. Per the source publication's procedure: The number of nucleated cells in each sample was estimated by amplification of reference gene primers within the assay. To quantify the absolute abundance of each unique TCRbeta CDR3 rearrangement, sequence reads were collapsed and filtered. For each sample, productive Simpson clonality was calculated as the square root of Simpson's diversity index across productive rearrangements. Drawn from immuneACCESS, this table holds only the in-frame rearrangements with V and J called that TCRdb kept. Clones are partly lost; checked studies trace under half to an unresolved V gene and leave the rest unexplained. V and J calls and clone size are as listed in that table; D and trimming were resolved from the DNA. The table for this sample lists about 34,000 clones; roughly 78% of them were counted only once. The ten most abundant clones make up roughly an eighth of the sample.

Collaborating institutions collected whole blood in K2EDTA tubes following their own protocols. For TCRbeta analysis, collaborators shipped samples as frozen whole blood, isolated PBMCs, or DNA extracted from either of those sample types. This clone was found a few times. Its antigen remains undetermined. Within one base of it there is no much larger clone, and no base qualities were kept. Trimming at the junction amounts to 4 bases on V and 11 bases on J, and the germline ends lie 17 bases apart. There are 13 amino acids in the CDR3, from cysteine to phenylalanine inclusive. The kept DNA is CDR3 alone, 39 bases in frame from the first base. Via the germline V gene (reference sequence), CDR1 is LNHDA and CDR2 SQIVND.

Here the chain combines TRBV19 and TRBJ1-2; the D segment could be TRBD1, given 5 matching bases. The receptor was isolated from a woman aged 65 to 85 with acute or convalescent COVID-19. The material sequenced was peripheral blood. The CDR3 protein is CASSTRTGTRYTF. The DNA sequence is as follows: TGTGCCAGTAGTACCCGGACCGGGACTCGGTACACCTTC.